Listed below are T cell receptor beta chains from one sample, sequenced in a study of shared clonotypes between healthy human individuals. This table comes from immunoSEQ multiplex PCR, and its TCRdb copy is limited to in-frame clones, with some not included. Of approximately 720,000 clones listed, about two thirds are singletons. The specimen sequenced was memory CD4+ T cells sorted from blood. The receptors were sampled from a woman under 40 in good health. Both conserved end residues are part of each CDR3. The D gene is left open where the match is weak. Expanded clones are given a class, and other clones once, few, many or no size at all.

cdr3_aa cdr3_nt j_call clone_size v_call d_call
CASSERSGANVLTF TGTGCCAGCAGTGAGCGCTCTGGGGCCAACGTCCTGACTTTC TRBJ2-6 few TRBV2 NA
CASSRDVTSSYEQYF TGTGCCAGCAGCAGGGATGTGACAAGCTCCTACGAGCAGTACTTC TRBJ2-7 NA TRBV2 NA
CASRGGGADTQYF TGTGCCAGCAGAGGGGGGGGCGCGGATACGCAGTATTTT TRBJ2-3 NA TRBV6-1 NA
CASRSKGGGYEQYF TGCGCCAGCAGGTCCAAGGGAGGGGGATACGAGCAGTACTTC TRBJ2-7 once TRBV5-1 NA
CASSPRTGGRTGELFF TGTGCCAGCAGCCCCCGGACAGGGGGCCGGACCGGGGAGCTGTTTTTT TRBJ2-2 NA TRBV14 TRBD1
CASSTNSVAANQPQHF TGTGCCAGCAGCACCAACTCTGTGGCGGCTAATCAGCCCCAGCATTTT TRBJ1-5 NA TRBV7-2 NA
CAISEGAQGEGHGYTF TGTGCCATCAGTGAGGGCGCACAGGGGGAAGGCCATGGCTACACCTTC TRBJ1-2 NA TRBV10-3 TRBD1
CASRAGLNYGYTF TGTGCCAGCAGGGCAGGGCTAAACTATGGCTACACCTTC TRBJ1-2 NA TRBV27 NA
CASVALAGAKNIQYF TGTGCCAGCGTGGCGCTAGCGGGAGCAAAAAACATTCAGTACTTC TRBJ2-4 NA TRBV28 TRBD2
CASRKDWNTGELFF TGTGCCAGCAGAAAGGACTGGAACACCGGGGAGCTGTTTTTT TRBJ2-2 NA TRBV27 NA
CASRGGRDTEAFF TGTGCCAGCAGAGGGGGTAGAGATACTGAAGCTTTCTTT TRBJ1-1 NA TRBV7-6 NA
CASSLVVGGANVLTF TGTGCCAGCAGTTTAGTGGTTGGAGGGGCCAACGTCCTGACTTTC TRBJ2-6 NA TRBV27 NA
CASSLLAKETQYF TGTGCCAGCAGCTTACTGGCCAAAGAGACCCAGTACTTC TRBJ2-5 NA TRBV7-9 NA
CASSPGQNTEAFF TGTGCCAGCTCACCAGGACAGAACACTGAAGCTTTCTTT TRBJ1-1 NA TRBV18 NA
CASNTAGGSDTQYF TGTGCCAGCAACACTGCGGGGGGATCAGATACGCAGTATTTT TRBJ2-3 NA TRBV25-1 TRBD2
CASSQGYQETQYF TGTGCCAGCAGCCAGGGGTACCAAGAGACCCAGTACTTC TRBJ2-5 NA TRBV2 NA
CASSLYGEPRPQHF TGTGCCAGCAGCTTGTACGGGGAGCCCCGGCCCCAGCATTTT TRBJ1-5 once TRBV5-6 NA
CASSLDRGVKQYF TGTGCCAGCAGCTTGGACAGGGGGGTGAAGCAGTACTTC TRBJ2-7 NA TRBV5-4 TRBD1
CSTTTGVEAEAFF TGCAGCACGACGACAGGGGTTGAGGCTGAAGCTTTCTTT TRBJ1-1 once TRBV29-1 TRBD1
CSARNSYEQYF TGCAGTGCTAGAAACTCCTACGAGCAGTACTTC TRBJ2-7 NA TRBV20-1 NA
CASKESGHSYNEQFF TGTGCCAGTAAGGAGAGCGGGCACTCCTACAATGAGCAGTTCTTC TRBJ2-1 NA TRBV19 NA
CASSPAGGSNQPQHF TGTGCCAGCTCACCCGCAGGGGGGAGCAATCAGCCCCAGCATTTT TRBJ1-5 once TRBV18 TRBD1
CAISAGTSGSDTQYF TGTGCCATCAGTGCCGGGACTAGCGGTTCTGATACGCAGTATTTT TRBJ2-3 few TRBV10-3 TRBD2
CAWSVNSGSYNEQFF TGTGCCTGGAGTGTTAACAGCGGGTCCTACAATGAGCAGTTCTTC TRBJ2-1 once TRBV30 NA
CASTEQGYEQYF TGTGCCAGCACCGAACAGGGCTACGAGCAGTACTTC TRBJ2-7 NA TRBV2 NA
CASSLIRDEKAYEQYF TGTGCCAGCAGTTTAATCCGGGACGAAAAGGCATACGAGCAGTACTTC TRBJ2-7 NA TRBV27 NA
CATKSGGSYNEQFF TGTGCCACTAAATCAGGGGGGTCCTACAATGAGCAGTTCTTC TRBJ2-1 NA TRBV10-3 NA
CASSTVGQVNEKLFF TGTGCCAGTAGTACGGTGGGACAGGTTAATGAAAAACTGTTTTTT TRBJ1-4 NA TRBV19 TRBD1
CATSRDKLGSNSNQPQHF TGTGCCACCAGCAGAGATAAATTAGGCTCAAATAGCAATCAGCCCCAGCATTTT TRBJ1-5 NA TRBV15 NA
CASTPRASATYEQYF TGTGCCAGCACCCCACGGGCTAGCGCAACCTACGAGCAGTACTTC TRBJ2-7 NA TRBV7-6 NA
CASSTGQGVYNEQFF TGTGCCAGTAGTACCGGACAGGGGGTCTACAATGAGCAGTTCTTC TRBJ2-1 NA TRBV19 TRBD1
CASSQGLGNEQFF TGTGCCAGCAGCCAAGGACTAGGGAATGAGCAGTTCTTC TRBJ2-1 NA TRBV11-2 TRBD2
CASSLGGPSGRAGELFF TGTGCCAGCAGCTTGGGTGGGCCTAGCGGGAGAGCGGGGGAGCTGTTTTTT TRBJ2-2 NA TRBV5-4 TRBD2
CASSFLPDHEQYF TGTGCCAGCAGTTTCCTCCCTGACCACGAGCAGTACTTC TRBJ2-7 NA TRBV27 NA
CASGLVPGVTNTGELFF TGTGCTAGTGGTTTGGTACCGGGAGTAACGAACACCGGGGAGCTGTTTTTT TRBJ2-2 NA TRBV12-5 NA
CASSLDLAGGYEQYF TGTGCCAGCAGCTTAGATCTAGCGGGAGGCTACGAGCAGTACTTC TRBJ2-7 few TRBV11-2 TRBD2
CASSLSSGIPYNEQFF TGTGCCAGCAGCCTGAGTAGCGGGATACCCTACAATGAGCAGTTCTTC TRBJ2-1 NA TRBV7-2 TRBD2
CASSKSGLGALTDTQYF TGTGCCAGCAGTAAGAGTGGCCTAGGGGCTTTAACAGATACGCAGTATTTT TRBJ2-3 NA TRBV21-1 NA
CASSPATGGGETQYF TGTGCCAGCAGCCCCGCGACAGGGGGCGGGGAGACCCAGTACTTC TRBJ2-5 NA TRBV7-2 TRBD1
CASSRAGNYGYTF TGCGCCAGCAGTCGAGCAGGTAACTATGGCTACACCTTC TRBJ1-2 NA TRBV23-1 NA
CASSVLAARGDTQYF TGTGCCAGCAGCGTACTAGCGGCCCGGGGAGATACGCAGTATTTT TRBJ2-3 few TRBV9 TRBD2
CASMAVDTQYF TGTGCCAGCATGGCGGTAGATACGCAGTATTTT TRBJ2-3 NA TRBV28 NA
CASTQREGPYEQYF TGTGCCAGCACCCAGCGGGAGGGCCCATACGAGCAGTACTTC TRBJ2-7 NA TRBV6-6 TRBD2
CASSSGTGLTNTGELFF TGTGCCAGTTCGTCGGGGACAGGGCTTACGAACACCGGGGAGCTGTTTTTT TRBJ2-2 NA TRBV27 TRBD1
CASSKPQGDGTDTQYF TGTGCCAGCAGCAAACCCCAGGGGGATGGCACAGATACGCAGTATTTT TRBJ2-3 NA TRBV21-1 NA
CASSLGGLGSDTQYF TGTGCCAGCAGCTTGGGGGGACTAGGCTCAGATACGCAGTATTTT TRBJ2-3 NA TRBV5-4 TRBD2
CASSTRTGAYSNYGYTF TGTGCCAGCAGCACTCGGACAGGGGCTTACTCTAACTATGGCTACACCTTC TRBJ1-2 NA TRBV9 TRBD1
CSVEDLPGGETQYF TGCAGCGTTGAAGATCTTCCGGGAGGAGAGACCCAGTACTTC TRBJ2-5 NA TRBV29-1 TRBD2
CASSPGGQETQYF TGTGCCAGCTCACCAGGGGGGCAGGAGACCCAGTACTTC TRBJ2-5 NA TRBV18 NA
CASSFMTSGTAAIQETQYF TGTGCCAGCAGTTTCATGACTAGCGGGACGGCTGCAATCCAAGAGACCCAGTACTTC TRBJ2-5 NA TRBV28 TRBD2
CASSLQRGNTIYF TGTGCCAGCAGCTTACAAAGGGGGAACACCATATATTTT TRBJ1-3 NA TRBV11-2 NA
CATSRDLGQGSGGYTF TGTGCCACCAGCAGAGACCTCGGACAGGGTTCGGGGGGCTACACCTTC TRBJ1-2 NA TRBV15 TRBD1
CASSFTSPDTQYF TGTGCCAGCAGCTTTACTAGCCCCGATACGCAGTATTTT TRBJ2-3 NA TRBV7-9 NA
CASSPPTSQNYGYTF TGTGCCAGCTCACCACCGACGTCCCAGAACTATGGCTACACCTTC TRBJ1-2 NA TRBV18 NA